This TCR beta chain was sequenced in a study of blood T cell repertoires in COVID-19. Per the germline V gene, CDR1 is MDHEN and CDR2 is SYDVKM. V was clipped by 3 bases and J by 0 bases; unmatched bases: 3. This CDR3 comprises 16 residues. The cohort comprised adults aged 18 to 89 years residing in approximately 25 US areas. Assay: immunoSEQ multiplex PCR; the TCRdb copy retains only in-frame clones and omits some. The sample consists of some 190,000 clones, about 80% of them appearing once. The chain joins TRBV28 to TRBJ2-1; TRBD2 aligns across 9 bases. The sequence was obtained from a man aged 60 to 75 who had been exposed to COVID-19. The sequenced material came from PBMCs or T cells enriched from blood (not recorded which). The CDR3 protein is CASSFSGRISYNEQFF. The CDR3 nucleotides read TGTGCCAGCAGTTTCAGCGGGAGGATCTCCTACAATGAGCAGTTCTTC. The full variable domain, with the rest looked up from reference TRBV28 and TRBJ2-1, is DVKVTQSSRYLVKRTGEKVFLECVQDMDHENMFWYRQDPGLGLRLIYFSYDVKMKEKGDIPEGYSVSREKKERFSLILESASTNQTSMYLCASSFSGRISYNEQFFGPGTRLTVL.